A selection of T cell receptor beta chains follows, all from one sample in a study of cytomegalovirus exposure and HLA in healthy donors. Profiled with immunoSEQ multiplex PCR; TCRdb holds only in-frame clones, not every one. The table has 150,000 to 200,000 clones, 83% seen once. The sequenced sample was PBMCs. The receptor set was obtained from a man in his forties in good health and CMV-seropositive. Each CDR3 is given with its conserved first and last residue. The order of the fields is V gene, J gene, D gene, clone size, CDR3 protein, CDR3 DNA. The D gene is left open where the match is weak. Not every row has a clone size; where given, it reads once, few, many or a size class.

V: TRBV19; J: TRBJ1-5; D: .; size: once; CDR3: CASSMGRSSNQPQHF; DNA: TGTGCCAGTAGTATGGGGCGGAGTAGCAATCAGCCCCAGCATTTT
V: TRBV9; J: TRBJ2-5; D: .; size: few; CDR3: CASSIGLPIKTQYF; DNA: TGTGCCAGCAGCATAGGACTACCAATAAAGACCCAGTACTTC
V: TRBV27; J: TRBJ2-7; D: TRBD2; size: once; CDR3: CASSIGSGRAHEQYF; DNA: TGTGCCAGCAGTATAGGAAGCGGGAGGGCCCACGAGCAGTACTTC
V: TRBV30; J: TRBJ2-6; D: .; size: .; CDR3: CAWTQGYSGANVLTF; DNA: TGTGCCTGGACGCAGGGGTACTCTGGGGCCAACGTCCTGACTTTC
V: TRBV11-2; J: TRBJ2-4; D: TRBD2; size: once; CDR3: CASSLDSGSINIQYF; DNA: TGTGCCAGCAGCTTAGACAGCGGGAGTATTAACATTCAGTACTTC
V: TRBV10-3; J: TRBJ1-1; D: .; size: once; CDR3: CAITGQGAEAFF; DNA: TGTGCCATCACGGGTCAGGGCGCTGAAGCTTTCTTT
V: TRBV19; J: TRBJ1-3; D: .; size: .; CDR3: CASTGYSGNTIYF; DNA: TGTGCCAGTACGGGGTACTCTGGAAACACCATATATTTT
V: TRBV20-1; J: TRBJ1-2; D: .; size: .; CDR3: CSALDSHGYTF; DNA: TGCAGTGCCCTGGACAGCCATGGCTACACCTTC
V: TRBV5-1; J: TRBJ1-1; D: .; size: .; CDR3: CASSEDDRNTEAFF; DNA: TGCGCCAGCAGCGAGGACGACAGGAACACTGAAGCTTTCTTT
V: TRBV14; J: TRBJ1-1; D: TRBD1; size: .; CDR3: CASSLGTGKNTEAFF; DNA: TGTGCCAGCAGCCTGGGGACAGGAAAGAACACTGAAGCTTTCTTT
V: TRBV5-1; J: TRBJ2-1; D: .; size: .; CDR3: CASSSIVSGGSDEQFF; DNA: TGCGCCAGCAGCTCCATTGTATCAGGGGGGAGCGATGAGCAGTTCTTC
V: TRBV28; J: TRBJ2-7; D: TRBD2; size: .; CDR3: CASSLGAGTSGEQYF; DNA: TGTGCCAGCAGTTTAGGGGCCGGGACTAGCGGTGAGCAGTACTTC
V: TRBV7-9; J: TRBJ1-5; D: .; size: once; CDR3: CAGGEGNQPQHF; DNA: TGTGCCGGCGGGGAGGGAAATCAGCCCCAGCATTTT
V: TRBV27; J: TRBJ1-4; D: .; size: .; CDR3: CASSLSVSEKLFF; DNA: TGTGCCAGCAGTTTATCGGTTAGCGAAAAACTGTTTTTT
V: TRBV2; J: TRBJ2-7; D: .; size: once; CDR3: CASSGTGGSYEQYF; DNA: TGTGCCAGCAGTGGAACCGGGGGATCCTACGAGCAGTACTTC
V: TRBV10-1; J: TRBJ2-3; D: .; size: .; CDR3: CASSEWSDSFTDTQYF; DNA: TGCGCCAGCAGTGAGTGGTCCGACAGCTTCACAGATACGCAGTATTTT
V: TRBV5-1; J: TRBJ2-5; D: TRBD1; size: .; CDR3: CASSAQQGTVEETQYF; DNA: TGCGCCAGCAGCGCCCAACAGGGGACGGTCGAAGAGACCCAGTACTTC
V: TRBV7-3; J: TRBJ2-1; D: TRBD2; size: few; CDR3: CASSPTSGTYNEQFF; DNA: TGTGCCAGCAGCCCGACTAGCGGGACGTACAATGAGCAGTTCTTC
V: TRBV5-1; J: TRBJ2-7; D: TRBD1; size: .; CDR3: CASSLADRGYEQYF; DNA: TGCGCCAGCAGCTTGGCGGACAGGGGGTACGAGCAGTACTTC
V: TRBV5-1; J: TRBJ2-2; D: TRBD1; size: .; CDR3: CASSPGTENTGELFF; DNA: TGCGCCAGCAGCCCAGGGACAGAAAACACCGGGGAGCTGTTTTTT
V: TRBV5-4; J: TRBJ2-7; D: TRBD2; size: once; CDR3: CASSRGGGLGLISNEQYF; DNA: TGTGCCAGCAGCCGGGGGGGAGGGTTAGGGTTAATTAGCAACGAGCAGTACTTC
V: TRBV9; J: TRBJ1-4; D: .; size: .; CDR3: CASSTTPGLSEKLFF; DNA: TGTGCCAGCAGCACTACTCCTGGCCTTAGCGAAAAACTGTTTTTT
V: TRBV5-8; J: TRBJ2-7; D: .; size: few; CDR3: CASSPAYEQYF; DNA: TGTGCCAGCAGCCCGGCCTACGAGCAGTACTTC
V: TRBV9; J: TRBJ2-7; D: .; size: .; CDR3: CASSTLAYPYEQYF; DNA: TGTGCCAGCAGCACCCTAGCCTACCCCTACGAGCAGTACTTC
V: TRBV7-2; J: TRBJ1-2; D: TRBD1; size: once; CDR3: CASSYLRDRGNYGYTF; DNA: TGTGCCAGCAGTTATCTCCGGGACAGGGGGAACTATGGCTACACCTTC
V: TRBV29-1; J: TRBJ1-1; D: .; size: few; CDR3: CSVPGLETEAFF; DNA: TGCAGCGTGCCGGGATTGGAAACTGAAGCTTTCTTT
V: TRBV5-5; J: TRBJ2-7; D: .; size: .; CDR3: CASSVQYEQYF; DNA: TGTGCCAGCAGCGTCCAATACGAGCAGTACTTC
V: TRBV7-9; J: TRBJ2-3; D: TRBD2; size: .; CDR3: CSSSFGLAGPTDTQYF; DNA: TGTTCCAGCAGCTTTGGGCTAGCGGGACCCACAGATACGCAGTATTTT